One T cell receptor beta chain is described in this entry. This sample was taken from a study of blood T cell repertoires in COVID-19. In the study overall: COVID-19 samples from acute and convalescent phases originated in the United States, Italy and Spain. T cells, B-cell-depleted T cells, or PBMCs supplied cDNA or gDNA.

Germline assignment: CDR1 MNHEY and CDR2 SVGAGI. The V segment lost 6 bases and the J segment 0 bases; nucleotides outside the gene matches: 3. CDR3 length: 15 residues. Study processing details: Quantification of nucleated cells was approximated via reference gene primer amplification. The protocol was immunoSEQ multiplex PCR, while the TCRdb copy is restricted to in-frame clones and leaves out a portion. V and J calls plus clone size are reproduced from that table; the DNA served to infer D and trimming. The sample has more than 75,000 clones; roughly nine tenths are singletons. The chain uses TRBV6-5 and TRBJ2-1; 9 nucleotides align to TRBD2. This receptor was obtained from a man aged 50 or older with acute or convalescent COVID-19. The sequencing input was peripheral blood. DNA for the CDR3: TGTGCCAGCAGCGCTAGCGGGATCTCCTACAATGAGCAGTTCTTC. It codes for CASSASGISYNEQFF.